Described below is a single TCR beta chain sequence and its context. Antigen specificity is unknown. This specimen comes from a study of PD-1 blockade in classical Hodgkin lymphoma. Regarding the study as a whole: Before treatment, complete responders showed about the same diversity as newly diagnosed patients. When nivolumab was started under 1 year after ASCT, patients were excluded.

Using immunoSEQ multiplex PCR, the repertoire was profiled, and TCRdb retains in-frame clones only, with some absent. The profile shows under 110,000 clones, around 88% of them singletons. Each patient relapsed following autologous stem cell transplantation, and prior brentuximab vedotin exposure differed. Under best response, outcomes were complete response, partial response or progressive disease. This CDR3 region has 15 residues. Germline assignment: CDR1 SEHNR and CDR2 FQNEAQ (reference sequence). V lost 4 bases and J lost 5; bases outside the gene matches: 7. Sequencing used peripheral blood mononuclear cells (PBMCs), obtained before the second cycle of nivolumab. The clonotype was recovered from a human donor with classical Hodgkin lymphoma. The chain links TRBV7-9 to TRBJ2-5; 10 bases line up with TRBD2. This CDR3 reads CASSSPLAGFETQYF. The CDR3 nucleotides are TGTGCCAGCAGCTCTCCACTAGCGGGGTTTGAGACCCAGTACTTC. Looking up the rest from reference TRBV7-9 and TRBJ2-5 gives the full variable domain: DTGVSQNPRHKITKRGQNVTFRCDPISEHNRLYWYRQTLGQGPEFLTYFQNEAQLEKSRLLSDRFSAERPKGSFSTLEIQRTEQGDSAMYLCASSSPLAGFETQYFGPGTRLLVL.